The clone carrying this T cell receptor (beta chain) showed up just a few times. Its cognate antigen is unknown. Germline V lookup: CDR1 GTSNPN, CDR2 SVGIG (reference sequence). The CDR3 runs 10 residues. The V gene lost 7 bases and the J gene lost 7 bases, with 10 bases spanning the gap. Following extraction, RNA underwent reverse transcription to cDNA, which served as the sequencing template. This table comes from immunoSEQ multiplex PCR, and its TCRdb copy is limited to in-frame clones, with some not included. The sample includes 140,000 to 150,000 clones, roughly 53% of them seen just once. These data are taken from a study of CD8+ T cells in alopecia areata. Study conclusions and caveats: Among the cells sequenced in scalp samples are also the resident alphabeta T cells of normal skin.

The sample in question was CD4+ T cells sorted from blood, obtained at week 0. The receptor was derived from a human donor with alopecia areata. This chain joins TRBV30 and TRBJ1-2; D ambiguous. The CDR3 loop is CASARFGYTF. The CDR3 DNA sequence: TGTGCCTCCGCCCGGTTTGGCTACACCTTC. The variable domain in full, completed from reference TRBV30 and TRBJ1-2, reads SQTIHQWPATLVQPVGSPLSLECTVEGTSNPNLYWYRQAAGRGLQLLFYSVGIGQISSEVPQNLSASRPQDRQFILSSKKLLLSDSGFYLCASARFGYTFGSGTRLTVV.